The source of this TCR beta chain is a study of OX40 agonist ivuxolimab in advanced cancers. Study summary: An anti-OX40 (CD134) antibody with agonistic activity, ivuxolimab, was administered to patients. Patients assigned to dose escalation were diagnosed with hepatocellular carcinoma, melanoma, renal cell or head and neck cancer. Study-wide findings and caveats: Averaged across samples, CD8+ T cells carried more expanded clones than CD4+ did.

The count of this clone is one. Its antigen remains unknown. Clones were sequenced by immunoSEQ multiplex PCR, and TCRdb holds only the in-frame ones, with some missing. The sample carries nearly 110,000 clones, about 91% recorded once. Germline lookup yields CDR1 LNHDA and CDR2 SQIVND (reference sequence). The CDR3 spans 14 residues. Trimming pared 7 bases from V and 2 bases from J, leaving 11 bases between. The V call is TRBV19, the J call TRBJ2-2; no firm D call. Sequenced material: CD4+ or CD8+ T cells sorted from blood, taken in a trial of the OX40 agonist ivuxolimab. The sequence was obtained from an adult with an advanced solid tumor such as melanoma, head and neck, liver or kidney cancer. This CDR3 reads CASKVGPNTGELFF. The CDR3 DNA is TGTGCCAGTAAGGTCGGTCCAAACACCGGGGAGCTGTTTTTT. The full variable domain, in which reference TRBV19 and TRBJ2-2 provide the parts outside the CDR3, is DGGITQSPKYLFRKEGQNVTLSCEQNLNHDAMYWYRQDPGQGLRLIYYSQIVNDFQKGDIAEGYSVSREKKESFPLTVTSAQKNPTAFYLCASKVGPNTGELFFGEGSRLTVL.